This T cell receptor beta chain was retrieved from a study of shared clonotypes between healthy human individuals (dated by TCRdb to the early 2020s). Some background on the complete study: The cohort included a few men and two women between 18 and 49 years of age. Per donor, three plates each were used for CD4 naive and CD4 memory, two for CD8 naive, and one for CD8 memory. Blood TCR repertoires of several healthy adults were deeply sequenced to estimate repertoire size and the extent of clonotype sharing between individuals. Between about 0.8 and 8.9 billion PBMCs per donor were obtained by leukapheresis. Different laboratories and diverse techniques were used to prepare libraries and sequence TCR repertoires, to increase sequencing depth and limit assay-specific biases.

What the study reported, not specific to this receptor: Based on pairwise subsampling, the degree of clonotype sharing among donors was expected to be affected by sequencing depth. Clonotypes shared by all four sorted-subset donors showed higher generation probabilities than non-shared clonotypes. Larger estimated clonotype richness was generally found for naive subsets than for memory subsets. Sampling was restricted to blood, and TCR repertoires in tissues likely differ from the TCR repertoires found in blood. Approximately 5% of naive CD4, approximately 3.7% of naive CD8, roughly 2.4% of memory CD4, and less than 0.45% of memory CD8 clonotypes were shared across several donors. Rarefaction of sorted-subset datasets indicated incomplete sequencing despite the large sequencing depth. Because the study included only a small number of donors, the genetic and exposure-history diversity represented was limited.

CD8 naive samples were obtained by positive selection for CCR7 among CD45RO-negative cells, yielding a CD45RA+CCR7+ population from which TemRA cells were excluded. The donors were healthy, HIV-negative adults with no recently reported acute infections or vaccinations. All donors were Caucasian adults living in Nashville, Tennessee, USA. Blood was collected by leukapheresis, and PBMCs were isolated by Ficoll-Histopaque density gradient centrifugation and then cryopreserved in liquid nitrogen vapor phase. Analytical flow cytometry was used to check the purity and quantity of every magnetically sorted T cell population. Genomic DNA was isolated from every sorted fraction and measured by UV absorbance on a Nanodrop 2000c. Using the deep immunoSEQ assay, TCR CDR3 regions were amplified from genomic DNA by multiplex PCR. For each cell subset, the extracted genomic DNA was distributed evenly across all wells of several immunoSEQ 96-well plates, and each plate served as one replicate. For sorted subsets, around 200 ng genomic DNA, equal to 25,000 to 35,000 T cell genomes, was loaded into each replicate PCR. The purified libraries were quantified using a Qubit 3.0 fluorometer, sized with a Bioanalyzer 2100, and then quantified again using the KAPA Library Quantification kit. Every immunoSEQ 96-well plate was sequenced on a dedicated single-read 150-cycle Illumina NextSeq 550 flow cell. In the source study's methods: Because the immunoSEQ output held only junctional sequences and lacked quality scores, the filtering could not match the filtering applied to full-length reads. Sequences were annotated with PyIR, a Python wrapper for IgBLAST v1.9, using IMGT germline references to assign V/J genes and CDR3. Reads were removed for weak V/J assignments (E-value above 1e-6), missing CDR3, stop codons, out-of-frame junctions, or ambiguous translated residues. V3J clonotypes were defined as sequences sharing the same inferred V gene, J gene, and CDR3 amino acid sequence. The percentage overlap between two repertoires was calculated by dividing the number of shared unique clonotypes by the size of the smaller repertoire. RTK rarefaction, the Chao1 estimator, and Recon v2.1 estimates of unobserved clonotypes were used to assess repertoire richness. OLGA was used to compute generation probabilities for all TCRbeta clonotypes that the gDNA method yielded from a handful of donors. What TCRdb holds here is the immuneACCESS table cut down to in-frame rearrangements. Part of the clones is not present; checked against another copy, under half of the missing clones reflect an unresolved V gene, and the others are unexplained. V, J and clone size are those of that table, while D and trimming were read from the DNA. A total of some 2,000,000 clones appear in this sample, less than 95% of them only once. In total, the top ten clones hold approximately 1.2% of the sample.

Concerning this clone itself: Its specific antigen is unknown. No much larger clonotype is one base removed from it; base qualities were not supplied.

The sequencing sample was made of naive CD8+ T cells sorted from blood. Reading the label with the study, this specimen's cell subset or site is: CD45RA+CCR7+. This clonotype was sampled from a young man in good health.

The nucleotide sequence is given as TGTGCCAGCAGCTTCATCGGGACAGGGTCCGAGCAGTACTTC. Translated, it reads CASSFIGTGSEQYF. The rearranged segments are TRBV7-2 and TRBJ2-7; the central 9 bases match TRBD1. The CDR3 starts with the cysteine, ends with the phenylalanine, and has 14 residues. Kept here is only the CDR3 DNA, which spans 42 bases and is read in frame from base 1. Relative to germline, V is missing 3 bases and J is missing 6 bases, with 6 bases of the junction outside any gene match. According to the germline V gene, CDR1 reads SGHTA and CDR2 reads FQGNSA. With the portions outside the CDR3 filled from the reference TRBV7-2 and TRBJ2-7 genes, the complete variable region becomes GAGVSQSPSNKVTEKGKDVELRCDPISGHTALYWYRQSLGQGLEFLIYFQGNSAPDKSGLPSDRFSAERTGGSVSTLTIQRTQQEDSAVYLCASSFIGTGSEQYFGPGTRLTVT.